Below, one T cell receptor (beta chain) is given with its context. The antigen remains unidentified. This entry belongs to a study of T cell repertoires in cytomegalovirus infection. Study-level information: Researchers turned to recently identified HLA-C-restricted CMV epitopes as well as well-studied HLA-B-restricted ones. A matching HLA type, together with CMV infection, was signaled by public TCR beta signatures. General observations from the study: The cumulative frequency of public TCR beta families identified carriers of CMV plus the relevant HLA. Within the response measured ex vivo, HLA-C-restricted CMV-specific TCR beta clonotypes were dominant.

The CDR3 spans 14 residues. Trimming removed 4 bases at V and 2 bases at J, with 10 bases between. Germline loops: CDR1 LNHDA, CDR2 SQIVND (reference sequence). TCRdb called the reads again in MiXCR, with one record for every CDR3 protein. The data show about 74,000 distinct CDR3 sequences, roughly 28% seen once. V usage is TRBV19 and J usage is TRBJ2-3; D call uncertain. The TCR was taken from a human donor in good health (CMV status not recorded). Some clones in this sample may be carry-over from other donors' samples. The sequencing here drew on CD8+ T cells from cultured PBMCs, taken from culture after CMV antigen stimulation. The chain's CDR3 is CASSTLTDTDTQYF. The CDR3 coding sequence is TGTGCCAGTAGTACACTCACGGACACAGATACGCAGTATTTT. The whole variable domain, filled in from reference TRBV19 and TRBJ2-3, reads DGGITQSPKYLFRKEGQNVTLSCEQNLNHDAMYWYRQDPGQGLRLIYYSQIVNDFQKGDIAEGYSVSREKKESFPLTVTSAQKNPTAFYLCASSTLTDTDTQYFGPGTRLTVL.